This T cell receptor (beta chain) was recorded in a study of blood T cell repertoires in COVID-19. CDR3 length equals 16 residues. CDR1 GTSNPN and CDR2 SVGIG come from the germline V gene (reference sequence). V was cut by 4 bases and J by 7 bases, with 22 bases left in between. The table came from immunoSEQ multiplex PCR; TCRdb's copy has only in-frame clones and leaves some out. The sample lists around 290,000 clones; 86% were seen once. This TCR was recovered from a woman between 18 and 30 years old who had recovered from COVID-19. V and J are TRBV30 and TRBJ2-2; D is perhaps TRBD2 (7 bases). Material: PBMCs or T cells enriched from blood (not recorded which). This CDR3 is CAWISAGAVFHGELFF. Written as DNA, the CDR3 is TGTGCCTGGATTTCGGCGGGGGCCGTATTTCACGGGGAGCTGTTTTTT.